The 24 T cell receptor beta chains below all came from one sample that was sequenced in a study of blood T cell repertoires in COVID-19. Libraries were prepared by immunoSEQ multiplex PCR; TCRdb keeps only in-frame clonotypes and omits some of them. This table has 75,000 to 90,000 clones, around 88% appearing once. The sequenced sample was peripheral blood. The source is a man aged 45-60 years with active COVID-19.

The chain couples TRBV27 to TRBJ2-3, with 7 bases identical to TRBD2. The CDR3 loop spans 14 amino acids. Germline V CDR1 and CDR2: MNHEY, SMNVEV (reference sequence). Unmatched junction bases numbered 6, after V lost 2 bases and J lost 7 bases. The CDR3 sequence: CASSLGVAGYTQYF. The CDR3 DNA reads TGTGCCAGCAGTTTAGGAGTAGCGGGTTATACGCAGTATTTT.

This clone has only one observation. V gene TRBV2 combines with J gene TRBJ2-1, with no clear D. The CDR3 is 18 residues long. Deletions cut 2 bases from V and 0 bases from J, with 17 bases between. Germline V CDR1 and CDR2: SNHLY, FYNNEI. CDR3 DNA sequence: TGTGCCAGCAGTGAAAGGCCTGAGCAGGTGAGCTCCTACAATGAGCAGTTCTTC. Encoded protein: CASSERPEQVSSYNEQFF. The variable domain in full, completed from reference TRBV2 and TRBJ2-1, reads EPEVTQTPSHQVTQMGQEVILRCVPISNHLYFYWYRQILGQKVEFLVSFYNNEISEKSEIFDDQFSVERPDGSNFTLKIRSTKLEDSAMYFCASSERPEQVSSYNEQFFGPGTRLTVL.

The sample holds a few counts of this clone. The V and J genes are TRBV6-2 or TRBV6-3 and TRBJ1-6; 7 positions match TRBD1. CDR1 is MNHEY and CDR2 is SVGEGT in the germline V gene. The CDR3 consists of 12 residues. J was trimmed by 13 bases and V by 6 bases; bases with no gene match: 6. The CDR3 sequence is CASSSQGGPLHF. The CDR3 region has the DNA TGTGCCAGCAGCTCCCAAGGGGGCCCCCTCCACTTT.

The V and J genes are TRBV3-1 (or the pseudogene TRBV3-2) and TRBJ1-2, with a weak D call TRBD1 (6 bases). Germline values: CDR1 LGHDT, CDR2 YNNKEL (reference sequence). The CDR3 contains 18 residues. Trimming cost V 0 bases and J 3 bases, with 20 bases left between them. For the CDR3, the DNA is TGTGCCAGCAGCCAAGATCTGGGGGCATTCTTTCCGGACTATGGCTACACCTTC. Translation: CASSQDLGAFFPDYGYTF.

The chain joins TRBV4-1 to TRBJ2-3; 8 bases map to TRBD2. Unmatched junction bases numbered 9, after V lost 2 bases and J lost 2 bases. The CDR3 consists of 17 residues. The germline CDR1 and CDR2 sequences are MGHRA and YSYEKL. This CDR3 reads CASSQKFAGGLTDTQYF. Here the CDR3 DNA reads TGCGCCAGCAGCCAAAAATTTGCGGGGGGCCTCACAGATACGCAGTATTTT.

The V call is TRBV7-2, the J call TRBJ2-5; the D gene is possibly TRBD2 (6 bases). The germline gives CDR1 SGHTA, CDR2 FQGNSA. Trimming pared 0 bases from V and 2 bases from J, leaving 7 bases between. CDR3 length equals 14 residues. The CDR3 reads CASSLAGGQETQYF. The CDR3 DNA is TGTGCCAGCAGCTTAGCGGGGGGTCAAGAGACCCAGTACTTC.

The V gene is TRBV19, the J gene TRBJ2-7, with 7 bases that match TRBD1. V was pared by 7 bases and J by 2 bases, with 8 bases of the junction left unmatched. Germline CDR1 and CDR2: LNHDA and SQIVND (reference sequence). This CDR3 has 14 residues. DNA of the CDR3: TGTGCCAGTAAGATACAGGGGAACCCCTACGAGCAGTACTTC. Protein product: CASKIQGNPYEQYF.

This clone is a singleton in its sample. The CDR3 reads CASSQAGQGLEAFF. CDR3 in DNA: TGTGCCAGCAGTCAAGCGGGACAGGGTCTAGAAGCTTTCTTT. This chain links TRBV6-2 or TRBV6-3 with TRBJ1-1; 9 bases map to TRBD1. Trimming took 5 bases from V and 8 from J; bases not matched to a gene: 9. CDR1 is MNHEY and CDR2 is SVGEGT in the germline V gene. The CDR3 has 14 amino acids.

The rearrangement joins TRBV19 to TRBJ1-1, with TRBD1 identical over 7 bases. Germline V CDR1 and CDR2: LNHDA, SQIVND (reference sequence). J lost 1 base, V lost 3 bases, and 2 bases had no gene match. CDR3 length: 14 amino acids. CDR3 DNA sequence: TGTGCCAGTAGTATGGCAGGGGGGAACACTGAAGCTTTCTTT. Translation: CASSMAGGNTEAFF.

This clone was seen repeatedly, ten times or more. This chain uses TRBV4-1 with TRBJ2-3; a weak D match, TRBD1 (6 bases). V dropped 0 bases and J dropped 2 bases, with 18 bases sitting between them. The CDR3 has 18 residues. From germline, CDR1 is MGHRA and CDR2 YSYEKL. The CDR3 reads CASSQEGHRQSNTDTQYF. The CDR3 region has the DNA TGCGCCAGCAGCCAAGAGGGACATCGCCAATCCAACACAGATACGCAGTATTTT.

The chain carries TRBV28 and TRBJ1-2, with D perhaps matching TRBD1 (5 bases). V lost 3 bases to trimming and J lost 3 bases, with 8 bases between them. The V gene's germline CDR1 is MDHEN and CDR2 SYDVKM. This CDR3 contains 13 residues. CDR3 coding DNA: TGTGCCAGCAGTTTTACGGGGGACTATGGCTACACCTTC. Its protein product is CASSFTGDYGYTF.

J is TRBJ2-1 and V is TRBV3-1 (or the pseudogene TRBV3-2); D is perhaps TRBD2 (5 bases). Germline lookup yields CDR1 LGHDT and CDR2 YNNKEL (reference sequence). V was cut by 4 bases and J by 15 bases, with 13 bases left in between. The CDR3 is 11 amino acids. The CDR3 DNA is TGTGCCAGCAGCCTTGAGCCCCGGGGGTTCTTC. It translates to CASSLEPRGFF.

The chain joins TRBV28 to TRBJ2-2; 9 bases fit TRBD1. V was clipped by 6 bases and J by 8 bases; unmatched bases: 7. The germline V gene has CDR1 MDHEN and CDR2 SYDVKM. This CDR3 spans 14 amino acids. The CDR3 protein is CASRRTGAGGELFF. The CDR3, as DNA: TGTGCCAGCAGACGGACAGGGGCTGGAGGGGAGCTGTTTTTT.

J is TRBJ1-1 and V is TRBV19; D gene unclear. V was cut by 4 bases and J by 1 base, with 16 bases left in between. Germline CDR1 is LNHDA and CDR2 is SQIVND (reference sequence). This CDR3 is 16 amino acids long. The CDR3, as DNA: TGTGCCAGTAGTACCCGCGTAAGCGTACAGAACACTGAAGCTTTCTTT. This gives the protein CASSTRVSVQNTEAFF.

This clone was detected only a few times. The chain recombines TRBV16 with TRBJ1-5; 9 nucleotides line up with TRBD1. The ends lost 1 base at V and 4 bases at J; junction bases unmatched: 2. The germline V gene encodes CDR1 KGHSY and CDR2 FQNENV. The CDR3 runs to 15 residues. The CDR3 coding sequence is TGTGCCAGCAGCCAATACAGGGGGCATAATCAGCCCCAGCATTTT. Amino acid sequence: CASSQYRGHNQPQHF.

The chain is built from TRBV3-1 (or the pseudogene TRBV3-2) and TRBJ2-5; a possible D gene is TRBD2 (5 bases). This CDR3 has 15 residues. CDR1 LGHDT and CDR2 YNNKEL come from the germline V gene (reference sequence). The ends were cut back, 0 bases at V and 5 bases at J, with 13 bases in the middle. Here the CDR3 DNA reads TGTGCCAGCAGCCAAGAGGTGCTAGGCGGGGAGACCCAGTACTTC. Encoded protein: CASSQEVLGGETQYF.

V gene TRBV12-5 combines with J gene TRBJ2-7; D gene unclear. Trimming stripped 2 bases from V and 3 bases from J, with 17 bases between. Looked up from germline, CDR1 is LGHNT and CDR2 is FRNRAP. The CDR3 runs to 16 residues. The CDR3 is CASGLLLPLDCYEQYF. The CDR3 region has the DNA TGTGCTAGTGGTTTGCTGCTACCCCTAGACTGCTACGAGCAGTACTTC.

V and J are TRBV18 and TRBJ2-1; 13 bases are shared with TRBD2. The CDR3 is made up of 17 amino acids. CDR1 and CDR2 (germline): KGHSH, LQKENI. With V trimmed by 3 bases and J by 8 bases, 10 bases remained unmatched. As DNA, the CDR3 is TGTGCCAGCTCACCTGTTAGGACTAGCGGGAGAGGCGATGAGCAGTTCTTC. It translates to CASSPVRTSGRGDEQFF.

The V and J genes are TRBV5-6 and TRBJ2-4; 10 bases fit TRBD2. V gave up 4 bases and J gave up 1 base; unmatched junction bases: 8. The germline V gene encodes CDR1 SGHDT and CDR2 YYEEEE. The CDR3 contains 17 residues. This CDR3 is CASSPLAGEWAKNIQYF. In nucleotides, the CDR3 is TGTGCCAGCAGCCCCCTAGCGGGAGAGTGGGCCAAAAACATTCAGTACTTC.

The chain employs TRBV19 and TRBJ1-6; D not certain. Germline V gene lookup returns CDR1 LNHDA and CDR2 SQIVND (reference sequence). V was cut by 4 bases and J by 7 bases, with 14 bases left in between. This CDR3 contains 15 residues. The CDR3 reads CASSNGVGRNSPLHF. The CDR3 region has the DNA TGTGCCAGTAGTAATGGGGTTGGGAGAAATTCACCCCTCCACTTT.

The J gene is TRBJ1-1, the V gene TRBV19; 7 bases are shared with TRBD1. CDR1 LNHDA and CDR2 SQIVND come from the germline V gene (reference sequence). The CDR3 is made up of 14 amino acids. With 6 bases clipped from V and 6 bases from J, the junction kept 10 bases outside the gene matches. The CDR3 bases are TGTGCCAGTAGAGACGGGACAGCATTCCCTGAAGCTTTCTTT. Encoded protein: CASRDGTAFPEAFF.

The CDR3 sequence: CASSSPSGTGGKMGTEAFF. The CDR3 nucleotides read TGTGCCAGCAGCTCCCCGTCCGGGACAGGGGGCAAGATGGGCACTGAAGCTTTCTTT. The chain employs TRBV7-9 and TRBJ1-1; 12 nucleotides line up with TRBD1. From germline, CDR1 is SEHNR and CDR2 FQNEAQ (reference sequence). The CDR3 sequence is 19 residues long. V lost 4 bases to trimming and J lost 4 bases; unmatched junction nucleotides: 16.

The chain has TRBV5-1 and TRBJ2-7; TRBD2 is a possible D gene (6 bases). Germline V gene lookup returns CDR1 SGHRS and CDR2 YFSETQ. CDR3 length: 15 residues. The V gene lost 0 bases and the J gene lost 2 bases, with 12 bases spanning the gap. The CDR3 region has the DNA TGCGCCAGCAGCTTGGTTGGGGACTTCGCCTACGAGCAGTACTTC. Translation gives CASSLVGDFAYEQYF.

The rearrangement links TRBV6-5 to TRBJ2-5, with D perhaps TRBD1 (5 bases). The V end lost 6 bases, the J end lost 2 bases, and 10 bases lay between the germline ends. There are 13 residues in the CDR3. Germline V gene sequence: CDR1 MNHEY, CDR2 SVGAGI. The CDR3 region is CASSRTTQETQYF. The CDR3 DNA sequence: TGTGCCAGCAGCAGGACAACTCAAGAGACCCAGTACTTC.